The 17 T cell receptor beta chains in this list originate from one sample, sequenced in a study of blood T cell repertoires in COVID-19. Sequencing was performed with immunoSEQ multiplex PCR; in TCRdb, only in-frame clones are kept and a portion is missing. The sample lists about 310,000 clones; 80% to 90% were seen once. The specimen sequenced was PBMCs or T cells enriched from blood (not recorded which). These receptors were obtained from a young woman who had recovered from COVID-19.

The rearrangement joins TRBV24-1 to TRBJ2-7; D is undetermined. The CDR3 is 13 residues long. V lost 4 bases, J lost 0 bases, and 6 bases lay in between. The germline gives CDR1 KGHDR, CDR2 SFDVKD. The CDR3 reads CATSDPTSYEQYF. In DNA form, the CDR3 reads TGTGCCACCAGTGACCCTACCTCCTACGAGCAGTACTTC.

The V gene is TRBV5-1, the J gene TRBJ1-6, with D perhaps TRBD1 (5 bases). V was cut by 1 base and J by 5 bases, with 10 bases left in between. This CDR3 has 15 amino acids. From germline, CDR1 is SGHRS and CDR2 YFSETQ. Written as DNA, the CDR3 is TGCGCCAGCAGCTTGCAGCCAGGGCATAATTCACCCCTCCACTTT. As protein: CASSLQPGHNSPLHF.

V usage is TRBV6-2 or TRBV6-3 and J usage is TRBJ1-5, with D perhaps matching TRBD1 (5 bases). This CDR3 spans 15 amino acids. CDR1 MNHEY and CDR2 SVGEGT come from the germline V gene. Trimming left V 0 bases short and J 2 bases short, with 8 bases between. CDR3 protein: CASSYSRQRNQPQHF. CDR3 in DNA: TGTGCCAGCAGTTACTCGAGACAGCGCAATCAGCCCCAGCATTTT.

V gene TRBV6-2 or TRBV6-3 combines with J gene TRBJ1-2, with no clear D. Per the germline V gene, CDR1 is MNHEY and CDR2 is SVGEGT. The V and J ends lost 2 bases and 5 bases respectively, with 6 bases between them. The CDR3 is made up of 12 amino acids. The CDR3 sequence: CASSYSFYGYTF. The CDR3, as DNA: TGTGCCAGCAGTTACAGCTTTTATGGCTACACCTTC.

The chain uses TRBV11-2 and TRBJ1-4; a weak D match, TRBD1 (5 bases). Germline assignment: CDR1 SGHAT and CDR2 FQNNGV. Trimming stripped 7 bases from V and 8 bases from J, with 20 bases between. CDR3 length equals 15 residues. Written as DNA, the CDR3 is TGTGCCAGCACCCCGGCCCATTATGCAGGGGAAAAACTGTTTTTT. Amino acid sequence: CASTPAHYAGEKLFF.

The rearrangement uses TRBV4-1 and TRBJ1-2; a weak D match, TRBD1 (5 bases). V shed 0 bases and J shed 6 bases, with 11 bases lying between them. The CDR3 totals 14 residues. Germline values: CDR1 MGHRA, CDR2 YSYEKL. The CDR3 sequence is CASSQDREGNGYTF. The DNA for the CDR3 is TGCGCCAGCAGCCAAGACAGGGAGGGAAATGGCTACACCTTC.

V usage is TRBV7-8 and J usage is TRBJ2-7; D might be TRBD2 (6 bases). Between the trimmed V and J ends, which lost 5 bases and 2 bases, there was a span of 16 bases. The CDR3 extends over 15 amino acids. Germline assignment: CDR1 SGHVS and CDR2 FQNEAQ. CDR3 DNA: TGTGCCAGCAGCCGAGCTCTAGCGACAACCTACGAGCAGTACTTC. As protein: CASSRALATTYEQYF. Full variable domain (outside the CDR3, taken from reference TRBV7-8 and TRBJ2-7): GAGVSQSPRYKVAKRGQDVALRCDPISGHVSLFWYQQALGQGPEFLTYFQNEAQLDKSGLPSDRFFAERPEGSVSTLKIQRTQQEDSAVYLCASSRALATTYEQYFGPGTRLTVT.

This rearrangement joins TRBV21-1 to TRBJ2-7; TRBD1 is taken as the D call from the table, unchecked against the DNA. TRBV21-1 is a pseudogene locus. This CDR3 has 15 residues. CDR3 in DNA: TGTGCCAGCAAACCCCGACAGGGGCCAACCTACGAGCAGTACTTC. The encoded protein is CASKPRQGPTYEQYF.

The chain has TRBV5-4 and TRBJ1-1; D gene uncertain. With 4 bases removed from V and 2 bases from J, the gap between germline ends came to 15 bases. This CDR3 is built from 15 residues. Per the germline V gene, CDR1 is SGHNT and CDR2 is YYREEE (reference sequence). The CDR3 region has the DNA TGTGCCAGCAGCCTCGCGGGGTTGAAAAACACTGAAGCTTTCTTT. It is translated as CASSLAGLKNTEAFF.

This chain uses TRBV13 with TRBJ1-6; 9 bases line up with TRBD1. This CDR3 is 15 amino acids long. J gave up 7 bases and V 3 bases, and 4 bases lay outside the gene matches. The germline V gene encodes CDR1 PRHDT and CDR2 FYEKMQ (reference sequence). The CDR3 protein is CASSLGTGRNSPLHF. CDR3 in DNA: TGTGCCAGCAGCTTGGGGACAGGGCGCAATTCACCCCTCCACTTT.

The CDR3 DNA sequence: TGTGCCAGCAGACAGGGGGGGTCCTACGAGCAGTACTTC. The encoded protein is CASRQGGSYEQYF. This sequence joins TRBV6-5 and TRBJ2-7, with D possibly being TRBD1 (8 bases). The V and J ends lost 6 bases and 1 base respectively, with 10 bases between them. The CDR3 covers 13 residues. Germline lookup yields CDR1 MNHEY and CDR2 SVGAGI.

The rearrangement links TRBV3-1 (or the pseudogene TRBV3-2) to TRBJ1-3; maybe TRBD1 (5 bases). Germline V gene lookup returns CDR1 LGHDT and CDR2 YNNKEL (reference sequence). This CDR3 contains 13 residues. V lost 0 bases and J 9 bases, leaving 9 bases between the germline ends. CDR3 in amino acids: CASSQDQGTTIYF. CDR3 coding DNA: TGTGCCAGCAGCCAAGATCAGGGTACCACCATATATTTT.

The CDR3 DNA sequence: TGTGCCAGCAGCGACAACCTCGGGACAGGGTGCATTGGTGAACGAAACACCATATATTTT. It codes for CASSDNLGTGCIGERNTIYF. V is TRBV3-1 (or the pseudogene TRBV3-2) and J is TRBJ1-3, with TRBD1 matching 9 bases. CDR3 length: 20 amino acids. CDR1 is LGHDT, CDR2 YNNKEL, per germline (reference sequence). J gave up 5 bases and V 5 bases, and 22 bases lay outside the gene matches.

V and J are TRBV18 and TRBJ1-1; 12 bases are shared with TRBD1. Germline V lookup: CDR1 KGHSH, CDR2 LQKENI. The J segment lost 0 bases and the V segment lost 1 base, leaving 6 bases of the junction unmatched. The CDR3 is 18 amino acids. The CDR3 loop reads CASSPLTGQGAVNTEAFF. Written as DNA, the CDR3 is TGTGCCAGCTCACCACTGACGGGACAGGGGGCGGTGAACACTGAAGCTTTCTTT.

This chain joins TRBV4-3 and TRBJ1-5; D is unresolved. This CDR3 has 14 amino acids. Trimming took 0 bases from V and 4 from J, leaving 7 bases between them. CDR1 is LGHNA and CDR2 is YSLEER in the germline V gene. The DNA for the CDR3 is TGCGCCAGCAGCCAAGATCCGCAGAATCAGCCCCAGCATTTT. It yields the protein CASSQDPQNQPQHF.

The chain links TRBV9 to TRBJ1-4; TRBD1 is a possible D gene (6 bases). The CDR3 extends over 15 amino acids. Trimming pared 3 bases from V and 4 bases from J, leaving 13 bases between. Germline assignment: CDR1 SGDLS and CDR2 YYNGEE. CDR3 sequence reads: CASSASGVDNEKLFF. DNA of the CDR3: TGTGCCAGCAGCGCATCAGGGGTGGATAATGAAAAACTGTTTTTT.

J is TRBJ1-2 and V is TRBV4-3; a possible D gene is TRBD1 (6 bases). CDR3 length: 14 residues. The V end lost 4 bases, the J end lost 2 bases, and 11 bases lay between the germline ends. Germline V CDR1 and CDR2: LGHNA, YSLEER. The CDR3 sequence: CASSREGQNYGYTF. The CDR3 DNA sequence: TGCGCCAGCAGCCGAGAAGGACAGAACTATGGCTACACCTTC.